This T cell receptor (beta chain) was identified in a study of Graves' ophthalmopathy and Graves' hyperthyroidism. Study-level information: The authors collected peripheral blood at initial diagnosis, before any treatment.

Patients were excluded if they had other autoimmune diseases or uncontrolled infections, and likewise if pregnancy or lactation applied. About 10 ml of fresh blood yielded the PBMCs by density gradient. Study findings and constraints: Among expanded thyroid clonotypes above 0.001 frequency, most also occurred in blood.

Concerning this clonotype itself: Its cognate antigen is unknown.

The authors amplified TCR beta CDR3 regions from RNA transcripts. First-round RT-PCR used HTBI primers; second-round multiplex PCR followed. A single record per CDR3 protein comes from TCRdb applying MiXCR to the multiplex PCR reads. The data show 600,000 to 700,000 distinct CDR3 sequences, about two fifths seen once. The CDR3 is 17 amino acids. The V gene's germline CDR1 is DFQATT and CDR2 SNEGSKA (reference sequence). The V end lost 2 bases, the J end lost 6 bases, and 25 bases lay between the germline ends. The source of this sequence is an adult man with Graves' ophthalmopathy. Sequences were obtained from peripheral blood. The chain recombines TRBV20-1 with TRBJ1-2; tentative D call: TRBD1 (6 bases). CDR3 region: CSARLTGAIPGEHGYTF. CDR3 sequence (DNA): TGCAGTGCTAGATTGACAGGTGCAATTCCCGGGGAGCATGGCTACACCTTC.